Each of the 5 T cell receptor beta chains below was sequenced from the same sample in a study of T cell repertoires in cytomegalovirus infection. Each CDR3 protein gets one entry after TCRdb re-called the reads with MiXCR. The data show hundreds of thousands of distinct CDR3 sequences, roughly 30% seen once. Their cognate antigens are unknown. Sequenced material: cultured PBMCs, taken from culture after CMV antigen stimulation. These receptors all come from a human donor in good health (CMV status not recorded). Some clones in this sample may be carry-over from other donors' samples.

This sequence joins TRBV7-2 and TRBJ2-7; 13 bases line up with TRBD2. This CDR3 is built from 14 residues. From germline, CDR1 is SGHTA and CDR2 FQGNSA. Trimming removed 1 base from V and 10 bases from J; junction bases left unmatched: 4. The CDR3 region has the DNA TGTGCCAGCAGCTTAGTACTAGCGGGGGGGGACCAGTACTTC. It encodes CASSLVLAGGDQYF.

This clonotype turned up a few times. The gene calls are TRBV12-3 or TRBV12-4 and TRBJ2-1; 8 bases line up with TRBD2. The V segment lost 3 bases and the J segment 2 bases; nucleotides outside the gene matches: 3. This CDR3 spans 15 amino acids. The CDR3 DNA is TGTGCCAGCAGTTTCGGGGGGGCCCCCTACAATGAGCAGTTCTTC. Its translation is CASSFGGAPYNEQFF.

This clonotype was observed many times. The chain uses TRBV7-9 and TRBJ2-6, with D unresolved. Trimming took off 6 bases at V and 0 bases at J, with 3 bases between the two ends. The CDR3 contains 13 residues. From germline, CDR1 is SEHNR and CDR2 FQNEAQ (reference sequence). CDR3 in amino acids: CASSPSGANVLTF. CDR3 coding DNA: TGTGCCAGCAGTCCCTCTGGGGCCAACGTCCTGACTTTC.

This clonotype was found a few times. V and J are TRBV12-3 or TRBV12-4 and TRBJ1-1; 10 nucleotides agree with TRBD1. After removal of 5 bases from V and 11 bases from J, the junction contained 11 bases not matched to a gene. CDR3 length: 14 amino acids. CDR3 sequence: CASSRIGTGEVAFF. In DNA form, the CDR3 reads TGTGCCAGCAGTAGAATAGGGACAGGGGAGGTGGCTTTCTTT.

The chain links TRBV7-2 to TRBJ2-3; TRBD2 agrees at 8 bases. CDR3 length: 16 amino acids. The germline V gene encodes CDR1 SGHTA and CDR2 FQGNSA. V was pared by 2 bases and J by 4 bases, with 8 bases of the junction left unmatched. The chain's CDR3 is CASSLRGELAADTQYF. The CDR3 DNA reads TGTGCCAGCAGCTTACGAGGGGAACTAGCGGCAGATACGCAGTATTTT.